The 19 T cell receptor beta chains below were found in one sample sequenced in a study of blood T cell repertoires in COVID-19. This table comes from immunoSEQ multiplex PCR, and its TCRdb copy is limited to in-frame clones, with some not included. The sample yields approximately 280,000 clones, around 87% seen once. The sample taken for sequencing was peripheral blood. Receptors were obtained from a woman in her 30s who had recovered from COVID-19.

In regard to this clone: This sample includes further DNA sequences coding for the same CDR3. J is TRBJ1-5 and V is TRBV19; 9 nucleotides agree with TRBD1. With V trimmed by 5 bases and J by 2 bases, 4 bases remained unmatched. The CDR3 has 15 amino acids. Germline lookup yields CDR1 LNHDA and CDR2 SQIVND (reference sequence). The CDR3 DNA reads as TGTGCCAGTAGTCCGGGACAGGGACGCAATCAGCCCCAGCATTTT. This sequence encodes CASSPGQGRNQPQHF.

The chain joins TRBV29-1 to TRBJ1-2; D is ambiguous. V lost 4 bases to trimming and J lost 6 bases, with 18 bases between them. The CDR3 has 14 amino acids. The V gene's germline CDR1 is SQVTM and CDR2 ANQGSEA. The CDR3 nucleotides are TGCAGCGTTGGCCCCTCTTCCGGGGTTGATGGCTACACCTTC. Translated, it gives CSVGPSSGVDGYTF.

The chain is built from TRBV7-8 and TRBJ1-2; TRBD1 matches at 10 bases. In germline, CDR1 is SGHVS, CDR2 FQNEAQ. The CDR3 extends over 14 amino acids. J gave up 8 bases and V 4 bases, and 7 bases lay outside the gene matches. The CDR3 nucleotides read TGTGCCAGCAGCTCTTCACTGGACAGGGGGGGCTACACCTTC. The encoded protein is CASSSSLDRGGYTF.

The gene calls are TRBV27 and TRBJ2-7, with 10 bases lining up with TRBD2. The CDR3 covers 16 residues. V dropped 5 bases and J dropped 4; count of bases not matched to a gene: 11. CDR1 is MNHEY, CDR2 SMNVEV, per germline (reference sequence). Here the CDR3 reads CASSIYGTSVVYEQYF. DNA for the CDR3: TGTGCCAGCAGTATATACGGGACTAGCGTAGTATACGAGCAGTACTTC.

In nucleotides, the CDR3 is TGTGCCAGCAGCCAACCGGACAGTGATGTTAGTAACTATGGCTACACCTTC. Translating it yields CASSQPDSDVSNYGYTF. The chain employs TRBV4-2 and TRBJ1-2, with a tentative D call TRBD1 (6 bases). The CDR3 consists of 17 residues. V was cut by 2 bases and J by 1 base, with 17 bases left in between. The germline gives CDR1 LGHNA, CDR2 YNFKEQ.

J is TRBJ1-3 and V is TRBV7-9; 7 positions agree with TRBD1. V gave up 7 bases and J gave up 4 bases; unmatched junction bases: 10. Per germline, CDR1 SEHNR and CDR2 FQNEAQ (reference sequence). The CDR3 covers 15 residues. The CDR3 reads CASNLGTGAGNTIYF. Here the CDR3 DNA reads TGTGCCAGCAACTTGGGAACAGGGGCGGGAAACACCATATATTTT.

The V gene is TRBV24-1, the J gene TRBJ2-1; tentative D call: TRBD2 (7 bases). The germline CDR1 and CDR2 sequences are KGHDR and SFDVKD. This CDR3 spans 17 amino acids. V was clipped by 4 bases and J by 4 bases, with 19 bases between them. CDR3 nucleotide sequence: TGTGCCACCAGTGACTCGCGGGGAGCGGGACAATACAATGAGCAGTTCTTC. Translation gives CATSDSRGAGQYNEQFF.

The V call is TRBV29-1, the J call TRBJ2-3; 12 nucleotides match TRBD2. Germline CDR1 reads SQVTM; CDR2 reads ANQGSEA. V lost 8 bases and J lost 3; bases outside the gene matches: 6. The CDR3 contains 14 residues. CDR3 amino acids: CSSRLAGVTDTQYF. CDR3 coding DNA: TGCAGCTCCAGACTAGCGGGGGTTACAGATACGCAGTATTTT.

The V gene is TRBV5-1, the J gene TRBJ2-3, with 11 bases identical to TRBD2. The CDR3 contains 16 residues. Germline V gene data show CDR1 as SGHRS and CDR2 as YFSETQ. V shed 4 bases, J shed 2 bases, and the junction held 6 bases outside the gene matches. The CDR3 DNA follows: TGCGCCAGCAGCGGACGACTAGCGGGACTCACAGATACGCAGTATTTT. It is translated as CASSGRLAGLTDTQYF.

This chain joins TRBV6-5 and TRBJ2-7; unclear D gene. Germline V gene lookup returns CDR1 MNHEY and CDR2 SVGAGI. The CDR3 sequence is 15 residues long. The ends were cut back, 6 bases at V and 2 bases at J, with 17 bases in the middle. CDR3 in amino acids: CASRVRGAAAYEQYF. Here the CDR3 DNA reads TGTGCCAGCAGGGTTCGCGGAGCCGCAGCCTACGAGCAGTACTTC.

The V and J genes are TRBV19 and TRBJ2-7, with a possible D match to TRBD1 (7 bases). This CDR3 comprises 14 residues. CDR1 LNHDA and CDR2 SQIVND come from the germline V gene (reference sequence). Deletions cut 3 bases from V and 7 bases from J, with 16 bases between. This chain's CDR3 is CASSIGGGWTEQYF. CDR3 DNA sequence: TGTGCCAGTAGTATTGGAGGGGGCTGGACAGAGCAGTACTTC.

V is TRBV11-3 and J is TRBJ2-3; 11 bases fit TRBD2. Germline V gene data show CDR1 as SGHNT and CDR2 as YENEEA. There are 16 residues in the CDR3. V shed 5 bases and J 0 bases; nucleotides not matched to a gene: 4. The CDR3 sequence: CASSTRTSGSTDTQYF. CDR3 coding DNA: TGTGCCAGCAGCACACGGACTAGCGGGAGCACAGATACGCAGTATTTT.

The chain carries TRBV4-2 and TRBJ2-3, with 8 positions matching TRBD2. With V trimmed by 0 bases and J by 0 bases, 11 bases remained unmatched. CDR1 and CDR2 from the germline V gene are LGHNA and YNFKEQ. CDR3 size: 19 residues. The CDR3 nucleotides are TGTGCCAGCAGCCAAGAGGTTCTGGCGGGGGGCCTTAGCACAGATACGCAGTATTTT. It specifies CASSQEVLAGGLSTDTQYF.

The DNA of the CDR3 is TGTGCCAGCAGCCTAAGCCAGGGTAATGAAAAACTGTTTTTT. It translates to CASSLSQGNEKLFF. This chain uses TRBV7-9 with TRBJ1-4, with D possibly TRBD1 on 5 matching bases. The CDR3 is 14 residues long. V was trimmed by 5 bases and J by 4 bases, leaving 11 bases between them. Germline-derived CDR1 and CDR2 are SEHNR and FQNEAQ (reference sequence).

The V and J genes are TRBV5-1 and TRBJ2-2; 8 nucleotides agree with TRBD1. In germline, CDR1 is SGHRS, CDR2 YFSETQ. The CDR3 length is 15 residues. V dropped 1 base and J dropped 6; count of bases not matched to a gene: 5. Written as DNA, the CDR3 is TGCGCCAGCAGCTTGACGGACAGGGTAGCCGGGGAGCTGTTTTTT. This gives the protein CASSLTDRVAGELFF.

The CDR3 coding sequence is TGTGCCAGCTCATGGCCTAGCGGGACAGATACGCAGTATTTT. Residues: CASSWPSGTDTQYF. V gene TRBV18 combines with J gene TRBJ2-3, with 8 bases aligning to TRBD2. CDR1 KGHSH and CDR2 LQKENI come from the germline V gene. The CDR3 extends over 14 amino acids. The ends lost 5 bases at V and 3 bases at J; junction bases unmatched: 4.

Notes on this clone: The sample carries other DNA sequences with the same CDR3. The CDR3 DNA is TGTGCCAGCAGCTTCGGGACTAGCTCCTACGAGCAGTACTTC. Protein: CASSFGTSSYEQYF. The chain is built from TRBV7-2 and TRBJ2-7, with 8 bases that match TRBD2. CDR3 size: 14 residues. Looked up from germline, CDR1 is SGHTA and CDR2 is FQGNSA. J was trimmed by 0 bases and V by 3 bases; bases with no gene match: 1.

This chain uses TRBV9 with TRBJ2-1; TRBD2 matches at 10 bases. This CDR3 spans 17 amino acids. Germline V lookup: CDR1 SGDLS, CDR2 YYNGEE. J was trimmed by 3 bases and V by 0 bases; bases with no gene match: 6. The CDR3 sequence: CASSVARASGSYNEQFF. CDR3 DNA sequence: TGTGCCAGCAGCGTAGCTCGAGCTAGCGGGAGCTACAATGAGCAGTTCTTC.

The genes are TRBV5-1 and TRBJ2-3; D might be TRBD2 (6 bases). Trimming took 0 bases from V and 0 from J, leaving 17 bases between them. Germline V gene sequence: CDR1 SGHRS, CDR2 YFSETQ. The CDR3 spans 18 residues. CDR3 coding DNA: TGCGCCAGCAGCTTGGCTCCAGCGGGCTCAGTTAGCACAGATACGCAGTATTTT. Translation gives CASSLAPAGSVSTDTQYF.